The 27 T cell receptor beta chains presented below share a single source sample, sequenced in a study of blood T cell repertoires in COVID-19. Data came from immunoSEQ multiplex PCR; TCRdb stores just in-frame clones and leaves some out. The profile covers a few hundred thousand clones, with approximately 80% appearing a single time and 10% taken by the ten largest. What was sequenced was peripheral blood. These receptors all come from an elderly woman with acute or convalescent COVID-19.

The rearrangement links TRBV28 to TRBJ2-7; 11 bases are shared with TRBD1. Germline V lookup: CDR1 MDHEN, CDR2 SYDVKM. The V gene end was trimmed by 5 bases and the J gene end by 3 bases; junction bases not matched to a gene: 6. CDR3 length: 15 residues. CDR3 sequence reads: CASSLAGTGGYEQYF. The CDR3 region has the DNA TGTGCCAGCAGTCTCGCCGGGACAGGGGGCTACGAGCAGTACTTC.

This clone was picked up a small number of times. The chain employs TRBV5-1 and TRBJ1-6; TRBD1 matches 7 bases. Germline V gene data show CDR1 as SGHRS and CDR2 as YFSETQ. The V segment lost 4 bases and the J segment 9 bases; nucleotides outside the gene matches: 10. This CDR3 has 15 residues. The CDR3 spells CASSPGTDAPSPLHF. The CDR3 DNA follows: TGCGCCAGCAGCCCCGGGACAGACGCCCCTTCACCCCTCCACTTT.

This clone occurred once. The chain recombines TRBV10-1 with TRBJ2-1; TRBD2 agrees at 7 bases. The ends lost 4 bases at V and 9 bases at J; junction bases unmatched: 6. CDR1 is WNHNN, CDR2 SYGVQD, per germline (reference sequence). This CDR3 comprises 13 residues. DNA of the CDR3: TGCGCCAGCAGTGGGACTAGGCACGGTGAGCAGTTCTTC. This encodes CASSGTRHGEQFF.

The rearrangement links TRBV30 to TRBJ1-6; the D is unclear. Trimming left V 0 bases short and J 10 bases short, with 13 bases between. The CDR3 contains 14 residues. Germline V gives CDR1 GTSNPN, CDR2 SVGIG (reference sequence). The CDR3 region is CAWSVRAGYSPLHF. The CDR3, as DNA: TGTGCCTGGAGTGTACGTGCGGGATACTCACCCCTCCACTTT. The full variable domain, with the rest looked up from reference TRBV30 and TRBJ1-6, is SQTIHQWPATLVQPVGSPLSLECTVEGTSNPNLYWYRQAAGRGLQLLFYSVGIGQISSEVPQNLSASRPQDRQFILSSKKLLLSDSGFYLCAWSVRAGYSPLHFGNGTRLTVT.

The CDR3 spells CASSPPRTGNFDEQFF. The CDR3 DNA reads TGTGCCAGCAGTCCTCCCAGGACAGGGAACTTCGATGAGCAGTTCTTC. The gene calls are TRBV11-2 and TRBJ2-1, with 8 bases aligning to TRBD1. The V gene end was trimmed by 6 bases and the J gene end by 8 bases; junction bases not matched to a gene: 15. Per germline, CDR1 SGHAT and CDR2 FQNNGV. This CDR3 is 16 amino acids long.

As to this clone: The sample has other DNA sequences that encode this CDR3 too. The chain links TRBV5-1 to TRBJ1-1; perhaps TRBD1 as D (5 bases). This CDR3 spans 14 amino acids. V lost 0 bases to trimming and J lost 5 bases, with 11 bases between them. The germline V gene encodes CDR1 SGHRS and CDR2 YFSETQ. Here the CDR3 reads CASSLGQGGTEAFF. CDR3 nucleotides: TGCGCCAGCAGCTTGGGCCAGGGAGGGACTGAAGCTTTCTTT.

The chain links TRBV19 to TRBJ1-2; D is uncertain. Trimming cost V 5 bases and J 0 bases, with 10 bases left between them. The germline CDR1 and CDR2 sequences are LNHDA and SQIVND (reference sequence). This CDR3 is 14 amino acids long. This CDR3 reads CASSPAGTNYGYTF. The CDR3 DNA is TGTGCCAGTAGTCCAGCGGGAACTAACTATGGCTACACCTTC.

Comments on this clone: The same CDR3 can be traced to other DNA sequences in this sample. CDR3 in DNA: TGTGCCAGCAGCCCGACAGGGGGCACTGAAGCTTTCTTT. Its translation: CASSPTGGTEAFF. The chain couples TRBV9 to TRBJ1-1, with 9 bases matching TRBD1. CDR3 size: 13 residues. The V segment lost 4 bases and the J segment 4 bases; nucleotides outside the gene matches: 2. Germline V lookup: CDR1 SGDLS, CDR2 YYNGEE.

The chain combines TRBV10-3 with TRBJ2-7; 10 bases are shared with TRBD2. CDR1 is ENHRY, CDR2 SYGVKD, per germline. The J segment lost 0 bases and the V segment lost 4 bases, leaving 6 bases of the junction unmatched. CDR3 length: 16 residues. CDR3 residues: CAISGGRTSGSYEQYF. The CDR3 DNA is TGTGCCATCAGTGGGGGAAGGACTAGCGGCTCCTACGAGCAGTACTTC.

V usage is TRBV21-1 and J usage is TRBJ2-7; TRBD2, as called in the table, went unchecked against the DNA. TRBV21-1 counts as a pseudogene. This CDR3 has 12 amino acids. The CDR3 spells CASTGLPYEQYF. For the CDR3, the DNA is TGTGCCAGCACCGGTCTGCCGTACGAGCAGTACTTC.

J is TRBJ2-1 and V is TRBV7-6; tentative D call: TRBD2 (6 bases). The CDR3 runs 15 residues. Per the germline V gene, CDR1 is SGHVS and CDR2 is FNYEAQ. Trimming took 1 base from V and 0 from J, leaving 7 bases between them. The CDR3 here is CASSLVGSSYNEQFF. DNA of the CDR3: TGTGCCAGCAGCTTAGTCGGGAGCTCCTACAATGAGCAGTTCTTC.

This clone appeared a few times. The CDR3 here is CASSESVSQPQHF. Here the CDR3 DNA reads TGTGCCAGCAGTGAATCGGTATCTCAGCCCCAGCATTTT. The gene calls are TRBV2 and TRBJ1-5; D call uncertain. The CDR3 is made up of 13 amino acids. V gave up 2 bases and J gave up 6 bases, with 8 bases separating them. The V gene's germline CDR1 is SNHLY and CDR2 FYNNEI.

This chain links TRBV7-9 with TRBJ1-6; D not resolved. Germline CDR1 and CDR2: SEHNR and FQNEAQ (reference sequence). The CDR3 loop spans 18 amino acids. V shed 1 base and J shed 0 bases, with 13 bases lying between them. CDR3 loop: CASSLGAGLSSYNSPLHF. DNA of the CDR3: TGTGCCAGCAGCTTAGGGGCAGGCCTAAGCTCCTATAATTCACCCCTCCACTTT.

CDR3 protein: CAINARGGTDTQYF. The DNA for the CDR3 is TGTGCCATCAATGCGCGGGGGGGCACAGATACGCAGTATTTT. This sequence joins TRBV10-3 and TRBJ2-3, with 8 nucleotides matching TRBD2. Germline-derived CDR1 and CDR2 are ENHRY and SYGVKD. The CDR3 has 14 residues. With 7 bases clipped from V and 1 base from J, the junction kept 4 bases outside the gene matches.

V usage is TRBV11-2 and J usage is TRBJ2-3; the match to TRBD2 covers 10 bases. The CDR3 is 14 amino acids. Trimming took 11 bases from V and 2 from J; bases not matched to a gene: 7. Germline CDR1 SGHAT, CDR2 FQNNGV. DNA of the CDR3: TGTGCCGGAGGAGCGGGGGGGCCCACAGATACGCAGTATTTT. It is translated as CAGGAGGPTDTQYF.

The chain joins TRBV9 to TRBJ2-3, with 10 bases identical to TRBD1. Germline lookup yields CDR1 SGDLS and CDR2 YYNGEE. The CDR3 covers 14 residues. With V trimmed by 2 bases and J by 3 bases, 0 bases remained unmatched. DNA for the CDR3: TGTGCCAGCAGCGTGGACAGGGGGACAGATACGCAGTATTTT. Amino acid sequence: CASSVDRGTDTQYF.

This chain uses TRBV6-5 with TRBJ2-1, with 8 bases matching TRBD2. The CDR3 has 16 residues. Trimming at V came to 0 bases and at J to 6 bases, leaving 7 bases not matched to a gene. Germline V lookup: CDR1 MNHEY, CDR2 SVGAGI. The CDR3 reads CASSYSKAGGPNEQFF. The CDR3 DNA reads TGTGCCAGCAGTTACTCGAAGGCGGGGGGCCCCAATGAGCAGTTCTTC.

This clone showed up many times. This chain's CDR3 is CASSFLGQGDYEQYF. In DNA form, the CDR3 reads TGTGCCAGCAGTTTTCTAGGACAGGGTGACTACGAGCAGTACTTC. The chain uses TRBV27 and TRBJ2-7, with 8 positions matching TRBD1. CDR1 MNHEY and CDR2 SMNVEV come from the germline V gene (reference sequence). CDR3 length: 15 amino acids. Losses at the gene ends were 3 bases for V and 3 bases for J; bases not matched to a gene: 7.

For this clone: In the same sample, other DNA sequences code for this CDR3. V and J are TRBV7-3 and TRBJ1-3, with D perhaps matching TRBD1 (6 bases). Germline V gives CDR1 SGHTA, CDR2 FQGTGA. The CDR3 has 14 residues. Trimming removed 3 bases at V and 0 bases at J, with 6 bases between. CDR3 amino acids: CASSLTGSGNTIYF. The CDR3 DNA reads as TGTGCCAGCAGCTTGACAGGCTCTGGAAACACCATATATTTT. The full variable domain, completed using reference TRBV7-3 and TRBJ1-3, is GAGVSQTPSNKVTEKGKYVELRCDPISGHTALYWYRQSLGQGPEFLIYFQGTGAADDSGLPNDRFFAVRPEGSVSTLKIQRTERGDSAVYLCASSLTGSGNTIYFGEGSWLTVV.

The V call is TRBV7-2, the J call TRBJ1-4, with a tentative D call TRBD1 (5 bases). The CDR3 sequence is 19 residues long. Germline values: CDR1 SGHTA, CDR2 FQGNSA. Trimming removed 1 base at V and 8 bases at J, with 26 bases between. The CDR3 region has the DNA TGTGCCAGCAGCTTAGGAGTAGGGGTTGGGAGGGTCTTCTCAGAAAAACTGTTTTTT. It is translated as CASSLGVGVGRVFSEKLFF. Together with reference TRBV7-2 and TRBJ1-4, the CDR3 gives the full variable domain: GAGVSQSPSNKVTEKGKDVELRCDPISGHTALYWYRQSLGQGLEFLIYFQGNSAPDKSGLPSDRFSAERTGGSVSTLTIQRTQQEDSAVYLCASSLGVGVGRVFSEKLFFGSGTQLSVL.

This chain joins TRBV7-3 and TRBJ1-1; D remains ambiguous. Germline V CDR1 and CDR2: SGHTA, FQGTGA. V was cut by 0 bases and J by 5 bases, with 7 bases left in between. The CDR3 is 13 amino acids. The CDR3: CASSLTRDTEAFF. CDR3 DNA: TGTGCCAGCAGCTTAACGAGAGATACTGAAGCTTTCTTT.

The CDR3 loop is CASSFEAPGNTIYF. DNA of the CDR3: TGTGCCAGCAGCTTTGAGGCCCCAGGAAACACCATATATTTT. The gene calls are TRBV7-9 and TRBJ1-3; no firm D call. Germline V gene data show CDR1 as SEHNR and CDR2 as FQNEAQ (reference sequence). The CDR3 sequence is 14 residues long. V shed 3 bases and J shed 4 bases, with 10 bases lying between them.

CDR3 DNA sequence: TGTGCCAGCAGTCAACAGGGGGATAACTATGGCTACACCTTC. Its translation: CASSQQGDNYGYTF. V gene TRBV6-5 combines with J gene TRBJ1-2, with TRBD1 identical over 8 bases. Unmatched junction bases numbered 3, after V lost 5 bases and J lost 1 base. This CDR3 comprises 14 residues. Germline CDR1 MNHEY, CDR2 SVGAGI.

In its sample, this clone was seen a few times. This chain connects TRBV9 to TRBJ1-1; weak D call: TRBD1 (5 bases). Germline lookup yields CDR1 SGDLS and CDR2 YYNGEE. This CDR3 is 15 amino acids long. The V gene lost 2 bases and the J gene lost 0 bases, with 11 bases spanning the gap. The CDR3 loop reads CASSVGGAMNTEAFF. The CDR3 bases are TGTGCCAGCAGCGTCGGCGGGGCTATGAACACTGAAGCTTTCTTT.

The chain joins TRBV28 to TRBJ2-1; 9 bases are shared with TRBD2. Trimming removed 3 bases from V and 2 bases from J; junction bases left unmatched: 2. The germline gives CDR1 MDHEN, CDR2 SYDVKM. The CDR3 runs 15 residues. The CDR3 DNA is TGTGCCAGCAGTTTGGCGGGAGGGGCCTACAATGAGCAGTTCTTC. This codes for CASSLAGGAYNEQFF.

The chain uses TRBV9 and TRBJ1-6, with 10 bases matching TRBD1. The ends lost 3 bases at V and 9 bases at J; junction bases unmatched: 6. Germline V gene sequence: CDR1 SGDLS, CDR2 YYNGEE. CDR3 length: 15 amino acids. For the CDR3, the DNA is TGTGCCAGCAGCGCACCGGGGACAGGGGCTTCACCCCTCCACTTT. Translated: CASSAPGTGASPLHF.

The chain is built from TRBV3-1 (or the pseudogene TRBV3-2) and TRBJ2-3; D not certain. CDR3 length: 13 amino acids. Germline V CDR1 and CDR2: LGHDT, YNNKEL (reference sequence). V was cut by 3 bases and J by 1 base, with 5 bases left in between. The CDR3 sequence is CASSHGRTDTQYF. The DNA of the CDR3 is TGTGCCAGCAGCCACGGTCGCACAGATACGCAGTATTTT.